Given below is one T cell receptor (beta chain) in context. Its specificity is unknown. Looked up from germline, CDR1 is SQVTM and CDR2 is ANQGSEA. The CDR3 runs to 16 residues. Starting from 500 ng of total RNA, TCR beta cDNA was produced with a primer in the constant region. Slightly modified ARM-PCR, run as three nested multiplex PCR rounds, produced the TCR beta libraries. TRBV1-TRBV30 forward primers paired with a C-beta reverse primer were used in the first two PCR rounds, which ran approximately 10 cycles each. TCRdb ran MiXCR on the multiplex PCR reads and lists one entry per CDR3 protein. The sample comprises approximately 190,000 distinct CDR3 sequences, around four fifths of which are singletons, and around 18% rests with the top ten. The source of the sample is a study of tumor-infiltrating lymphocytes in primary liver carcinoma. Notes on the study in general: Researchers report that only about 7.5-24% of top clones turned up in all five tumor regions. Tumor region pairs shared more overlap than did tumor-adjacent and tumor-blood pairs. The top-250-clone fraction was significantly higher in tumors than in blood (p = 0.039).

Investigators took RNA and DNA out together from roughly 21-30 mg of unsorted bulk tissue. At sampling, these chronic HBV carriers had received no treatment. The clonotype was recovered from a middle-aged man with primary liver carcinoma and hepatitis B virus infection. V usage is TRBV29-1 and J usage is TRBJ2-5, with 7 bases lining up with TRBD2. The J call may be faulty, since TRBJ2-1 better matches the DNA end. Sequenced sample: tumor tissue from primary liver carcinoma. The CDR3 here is CSVEILGLAEYNEQFF. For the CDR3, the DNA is TGCAGCGTGGAAATTTTGGGGCTAGCGGAGTACAATGAGCAGTTCTTC.